These 26 T cell receptor beta chains were all obtained from the same sample, sequenced in a study of OX40 agonist ivuxolimab in advanced cancers. Assay: immunoSEQ multiplex PCR; the TCRdb copy retains only in-frame clones and omits some. The table shows fewer than 65,000 clones, with under 90% occurring only once. The sequencing used CD4+ or CD8+ T cells sorted from blood, collected in a trial of the OX40 agonist ivuxolimab. Receptors originate from an adult with an advanced solid tumor such as melanoma, head and neck, liver or kidney cancer.

The V and J genes are TRBV5-1 and TRBJ2-3; 10 positions agree with TRBD2. Trimming took 0 bases from V and 4 from J; bases not matched to a gene: 5. CDR1 SGHRS and CDR2 YFSETQ come from the germline V gene. This CDR3 has 16 residues. The CDR3 sequence is CASSLGVLAGADTQYF. Here the CDR3 DNA reads TGCGCCAGCAGCTTGGGAGTTCTAGCGGGGGCAGATACGCAGTATTTT.

The genes are TRBV5-6 and TRBJ1-2, with 7 bases matching TRBD1. After removal of 7 bases from V and 4 bases from J, the junction contained 10 bases not matched to a gene. This CDR3 has 14 amino acids. The V gene's germline CDR1 is SGHDT and CDR2 YYEEEE. CDR3 sequence: CASDDGRGAYGYTF. CDR3 nucleotides: TGTGCCAGCGACGATGGCAGGGGGGCCTATGGCTACACCTTC.

V is TRBV7-9 and J is TRBJ2-3; 7 nucleotides align to TRBD1. CDR1 and CDR2 (germline): SEHNR, FQNEAQ (reference sequence). Trimming removed 4 bases from V and 6 bases from J; junction bases left unmatched: 10. The CDR3 sequence is 15 residues long. CDR3: CASSSRTGSSDTQYF. Here the CDR3 DNA reads TGTGCCAGCAGCTCCCGGACAGGTAGTTCGGATACGCAGTATTTT.

This clone appeared a few times. This chain uses TRBV5-1 with TRBJ2-7, with no clear D. The germline V gene encodes CDR1 SGHRS and CDR2 YFSETQ. There are 16 residues in the CDR3. The V end was cut by 0 bases, the J end by 0 bases, with 13 bases between. This chain's CDR3 is CASSLEGWSRSYEQYF. CDR3 DNA: TGCGCCAGCAGCTTGGAAGGTTGGTCCCGCTCCTACGAGCAGTACTTC.

The rearrangement joins TRBV5-1 to TRBJ2-6; D ambiguous. V lost 2 bases and J 0 bases, leaving 9 bases between the germline ends. This CDR3 has 16 residues. Germline CDR1 and CDR2: SGHRS and YFSETQ. CDR3 amino acids: CASSFSAGSGANVLTF. CDR3 in DNA: TGCGCCAGCAGCTTCAGTGCTGGCTCTGGGGCCAACGTCCTGACTTTC.

The chain is built from TRBV6-6 and TRBJ1-6; TRBD1 might be the D (6 bases). Germline V CDR1 and CDR2: MNHNY, SVGAGI (reference sequence). This CDR3 has 14 residues. V dropped 10 bases and J dropped 8 bases, with 18 bases sitting between them. The CDR3 is CATGAGGLDSPLHF. The CDR3 bases are TGTGCCACCGGGGCGGGGGGCCTCGATTCACCCCTCCACTTT.

The rearrangement uses TRBV6-6 and TRBJ2-7, with 10 bases aligning to TRBD2. Germline V gene sequence: CDR1 MNHNY, CDR2 SVGAGI (reference sequence). After removal of 6 bases from V and 2 bases from J, the junction contained 7 bases not matched to a gene. The CDR3 runs to 15 residues. CDR3 DNA sequence: TGTGCCAGCAGCAAGCCAGCGGGAGGGCCCTACGAGCAGTACTTC. Amino acid sequence: CASSKPAGGPYEQYF.

This clone was seen just once. V gene TRBV2 combines with J gene TRBJ2-3; unclear D gene. Trimming took 7 bases from V and 2 from J, leaving 10 bases between them. Looked up from germline, CDR1 is SNHLY and CDR2 is FYNNEI. The CDR3 has 13 amino acids. The CDR3 sequence is CASNGVFTDTQYF. CDR3 coding DNA: TGTGCCAGCAATGGGGTGTTCACAGATACGCAGTATTTT.

The CDR3 DNA is TGTGCCAGTCGTTCGGCTAAGGAGGAGACCCAGTACTTC. Translating gives CASRSAKEETQYF. The chain links TRBV6-1 to TRBJ2-5; D remains unclear. Germline V gene sequence: CDR1 MNHNS, CDR2 SASEGT. V was pared by 9 bases and J by 5 bases, with 16 bases between. The CDR3 totals 13 residues.

This chain joins TRBV7-9 and TRBJ2-5, with 11 bases that match TRBD2. J lost 5 bases, V lost 5 bases, and 10 bases had no gene match. The CDR3 extends over 16 amino acids. Germline assignment: CDR1 SEHNR and CDR2 FQNEAQ (reference sequence). The chain's CDR3 is CASSIIAGGPRETQYF. CDR3 nucleotide sequence: TGTGCCAGCAGCATAATAGCGGGGGGGCCGCGGGAGACCCAGTACTTC.

This clone was found once. The genes are TRBV5-1 and TRBJ2-1, with D uncertain. The V gene's germline CDR1 is SGHRS and CDR2 YFSETQ. Trimming cost V 2 bases and J 6 bases, with 12 bases left between them. The CDR3 covers 14 residues. CDR3 nucleotide sequence: TGCGCCAGCAGCTTTGAGGTTGCAGCCAATGAGCAGTTCTTC. Protein product: CASSFEVAANEQFF.

The chain couples TRBV6-5 to TRBJ2-7; perhaps TRBD1 as D (7 bases). Trimming stripped 6 bases from V and 6 bases from J, with 12 bases between. Germline CDR1 and CDR2: MNHEY and SVGAGI. The CDR3 is 12 residues long. The CDR3 here is CASSYQGGEQYF. For the CDR3, the DNA is TGTGCCAGCAGCTACCAGGGGGGCGAGCAGTACTTC.

For this clone: One junction end does not reproduce the germline sequence, and a read error may be involved. The sample carries other DNA sequences with the same CDR3. The chain recombines TRBV5-8 with TRBJ1-1, with 7 bases lining up with TRBD1. There are 9 residues in the CDR3. Per germline, CDR1 SGHTS and CDR2 YDEGEE. The CDR3 loop reads CASSQDRNF. The CDR3 region has the DNA TGTGCCAGCAGCCAGGACAGGAACTTT.

The table lists this clone with a count of one. The V gene is TRBV7-3, the J gene TRBJ2-4; 9 bases line up with TRBD1. CDR1 and CDR2 from the germline V gene are SGHTA and FQGTGA. J gave up 7 bases and V 4 bases, and 2 bases lay outside the gene matches. The CDR3 loop spans 13 amino acids. The CDR3 region has the DNA TGTGCCAGCAGCTCCGGGACAGGGAACATTCAGTACTTC. Amino acid sequence: CASSSGTGNIQYF.

The chain links TRBV5-6 to TRBJ2-3, with a tentative D call TRBD1 (6 bases). Germline loops: CDR1 SGHDT, CDR2 YYEEEE. Trimming left V 3 bases short and J 0 bases short, with 17 bases between. The CDR3 is 17 residues long. The CDR3 bases are TGTGCCAGCAGCTCGCCTCGGGAACAGGGAAGCACAGATACGCAGTATTTT. This gives the protein CASSSPREQGSTDTQYF.

This clone has a single count. The rearrangement uses TRBV18 and TRBJ1-2; 9 bases map to TRBD1. CDR3 size: 13 residues. The germline gives CDR1 KGHSH, CDR2 LQKENI. V lost 4 bases, J lost 6 bases, and 3 bases stayed unmatched. CDR3 protein: CASSQGQGDGYTF. DNA of the CDR3: TGTGCCAGCTCACAGGGACAGGGAGATGGCTACACCTTC.

A single count supports this clone. The V call is TRBV19, the J call TRBJ2-3; TRBD1 or TRBD2 may be the D gene (5 bases each). Trimming took off 6 bases at V and 1 base at J, with 5 bases between the two ends. CDR1 is LNHDA and CDR2 is SQIVND in the germline V gene (reference sequence). CDR3 size: 12 residues. The CDR3 DNA is TGTGCCAGTAGGGGGGGCACAGATACGCAGTATTTT. Its protein product is CASRGGTDTQYF.

J is TRBJ1-1 and V is TRBV7-8, with TRBD1 matching over 8 bases. J lost 3 bases, V lost 0 bases, and 6 bases had no gene match. The CDR3 consists of 16 residues. Germline loops: CDR1 SGHVS, CDR2 FQNEAQ. CDR3 sequence (DNA): TGTGCCAGCAGCTTAGCGCAGGGGGCGAGGTACACTGAAGCTTTCTTT. This sequence encodes CASSLAQGARYTEAFF.

V and J are TRBV19 and TRBJ2-6; no definite D call. Per germline, CDR1 LNHDA and CDR2 SQIVND (reference sequence). Between the trimmed V and J ends, which lost 7 bases and 2 bases, there was a span of 9 bases. The CDR3 totals 14 residues. The CDR3 DNA reads TGTGCCAGTACCCCTGGGACTGGGGCCAACGTCCTGACTTTC. Translating gives CASTPGTGANVLTF.

The chain has TRBV5-4 and TRBJ2-5; TRBD2 agrees at 9 bases. CDR3 length equals 15 residues. Per germline, CDR1 SGHNT and CDR2 YYREEE (reference sequence). After removal of 0 bases from V and 4 bases from J, the junction contained 4 bases not matched to a gene. CDR3 nucleotide sequence: TGTGCCAGCAGCTTGGGCGGGGGGGCCGGAGAGACCCAGTACTTC. Protein product: CASSLGGGAGETQYF.

The CDR3 region has the DNA TGCGCCAGCAGGGGCCTCGGGACAGGGGAGGAGGAGCAGTTCTTC. Its protein product is CASRGLGTGEEEQFF. V gene TRBV5-1 combines with J gene TRBJ2-1; 10 nucleotides match TRBD1. Germline assignment: CDR1 SGHRS and CDR2 YFSETQ. The CDR3 totals 15 residues. Germline trimming cut 5 bases from V and 10 bases from J; bases unmatched to any gene: 12.

The J gene is TRBJ2-2, the V gene TRBV29-1; possibly TRBD2 for D (6 bases). In germline, CDR1 is SQVTM, CDR2 ANQGSEA. This CDR3 is 12 amino acids long. Between the trimmed V and J ends, which lost 7 bases and 6 bases, there was a span of 12 bases. Written as DNA, the CDR3 is TGCAGCGGCGGGGCGGCGGCCGGGGAGCTGTTTTTT. Its protein is CSGGAAAGELFF.

V is TRBV18 and J is TRBJ2-1; 13 bases agree with TRBD2. Germline loops: CDR1 KGHSH, CDR2 LQKENI. J lost 5 bases, V lost 2 bases, and 6 bases had no gene match. The CDR3 contains 17 residues. The CDR3 DNA sequence: TGTGCCAGCTCACCAAGGACTAGCGGGAGCTTCGACAATGAGCAGTTCTTC. Translated, it gives CASSPRTSGSFDNEQFF.

The chain is built from TRBV5-6 and TRBJ2-3; TRBD2 matches at 12 bases. Germline CDR1 SGHDT, CDR2 YYEEEE. This CDR3 has 17 amino acids. With 1 base clipped from V and 4 bases from J, the junction kept 7 bases outside the gene matches. The CDR3 is CASSLRLAGVSADTQYF. The CDR3, as DNA: TGTGCCAGCAGCTTGAGACTAGCGGGGGTGAGCGCAGATACGCAGTATTTT.

DNA for the CDR3: TGCGCCAGCAGCCAAGAGCGGCACGAAGGTTACGAGCAGTACTTC. It encodes CASSQERHEGYEQYF. This chain uses TRBV4-1 with TRBJ2-7, with unresolved D. The CDR3 is 15 amino acids. Looked up from germline, CDR1 is MGHRA and CDR2 is YSYEKL. V was pared by 0 bases and J by 4 bases, with 13 bases between.

The rearrangement links TRBV19 to TRBJ1-2; 10 nucleotides align to TRBD1. The CDR3 is 14 amino acids. Losses at the gene ends were 5 bases for V and 7 bases for J; bases not matched to a gene: 7. Germline CDR1 LNHDA, CDR2 SQIVND (reference sequence). The DNA for the CDR3 is TGTGCCAGTAGTTTCGGACAGGGGGTGCGTGGCTACACCTTC. Translation gives CASSFGQGVRGYTF.